Listed below are T cell receptor beta chains from one sample, sequenced in a study of blood T cell repertoires in COVID-19. Profiled with immunoSEQ multiplex PCR; TCRdb holds only in-frame clones, not every one. Here the sample spans 150,000 to 200,000 clones, about 91% being singletons. The source material was peripheral blood. The source of these receptors is a woman in her twenties or thirties with acute or convalescent COVID-19. Both conserved end residues are part of each CDR3. D genes are given only for firm matches. A row's size may be missing; if present it is once, few, many or a size class.

J gene,clone size,V gene,D gene,CDR3 protein,CDR3 DNA
TRBJ2-1,once,TRBV30,TRBD2,CASHLSGTPYNEQFF,TGTGCCTCACACTTAAGCGGGACCCCCTACAATGAGCAGTTCTTC
TRBJ2-7,NA,TRBV4-2,NA,CASSPPGYYYEQYF,TGTGCCAGCAGCCCGCCGGGGTACTACTACGAGCAGTACTTC
TRBJ1-1,NA,TRBV9,NA,CASSVQMNTEAFF,TGTGCCAGCAGCGTACAAATGAACACTGAAGCTTTCTTT
TRBJ1-4,NA,TRBV5-1,NA,CASSFGAGDEKLFF,TGCGCCAGCAGCTTTGGGGCAGGGGATGAAAAACTGTTTTTT
TRBJ2-3,NA,TRBV9,NA,CASSVGGFWTDTQYF,TGTGCCAGCAGCGTAGGAGGCTTTTGGACAGATACGCAGTATTTT
TRBJ2-1,NA,TRBV6-4,NA,CASASEGNYNEQFF,TGTGCCAGCGCGTCGGAGGGAAACTACAATGAGCAGTTCTTC
TRBJ2-7,NA,TRBV19,TRBD1,CASSWAGQGAYEQYF,TGTGCCAGTAGTTGGGCCGGACAGGGGGCCTACGAGCAGTACTTC
TRBJ1-3,NA,TRBV5-1,NA,CASRGSTYSGNTIYF,TGCGCCAGCAGAGGGAGTACCTACTCTGGAAACACCATATATTTT
TRBJ1-2,NA,TRBV27,NA,CASSFLRGDINFGYTF,TGTGCCAGCAGTTTCCTACGGGGAGACATTAACTTTGGCTACACCTTC
TRBJ1-4,NA,TRBV7-9,TRBD1,CASSSGQGREKLFF,TGTGCCAGCAGCTCCGGACAGGGGCGTGAAAAACTGTTTTTT
TRBJ1-1,NA,TRBV5-5,NA,CASSLGRNTEAFF,TGTGCCAGCAGCTTGGGCAGGAACACTGAAGCTTTCTTT
TRBJ2-5,NA,TRBV14,NA,CASSHLTSFQFRETQYF,TGTGCCAGCAGCCATCTCACCAGTTTTCAGTTCAGGGAGACCCAGTACTTC
TRBJ1-2,NA,TRBV5-6,NA,CASSLAIGVYGYTF,TGTGCCAGCAGCTTGGCCATAGGAGTCTATGGCTACACCTTC
TRBJ2-5,NA,TRBV6-5,NA,CASSRQLQETQYF,TGTGCCAGCAGCCGACAGCTTCAAGAGACCCAGTACTTC
TRBJ1-2,NA,TRBV19,NA,CASSIRENYGYTF,TGTGCCAGTAGTATAAGGGAGAACTATGGCTACACCTTC
TRBJ1-2,NA,TRBV2,NA,CASSELLQGDGYTF,TGTGCCAGCAGTGAACTCTTACAGGGTGATGGCTACACCTTC
TRBJ1-2,NA,TRBV9,NA,CASSVGRYGYTF,TGTGCCAGCAGCGTAGGCAGATATGGCTACACCTTC
TRBJ2-1,NA,TRBV12-5,TRBD2,CASGHSGSNEQFF,TGTGCTAGTGGTCATAGCGGGAGCAATGAGCAGTTCTTC
TRBJ2-3,NA,TRBV10-3,NA,CAISSLGNIGAQYF,TGTGCCATCAGTTCCCTAGGGAATATAGGGGCGCAGTATTTT
TRBJ2-3,NA,TRBV27,TRBD2,CASSLAAYTDTQYF,TGTGCCAGCAGCCTAGCGGCATACACAGATACGCAGTATTTT
TRBJ1-2,NA,TRBV7-9,NA,CASSLGDYGYTF,TGTGCCAGCAGCTTAGGAGACTATGGCTACACCTTC
TRBJ2-1,NA,TRBV24-1,TRBD1,CATSTGTGYNEQFF,TGTGCCACCAGCACCGGGACAGGCTACAATGAGCAGTTCTTC
TRBJ1-4,NA,TRBV27,NA,CASPRGLSAPKFF,TGTGCCAGCCCTCGGGGACTCTCCGCCCCAAAGTTTTTT
TRBJ2-7,NA,TRBV5-1,NA,CASSRGTLSYEQYF,TGCGCCAGCAGCCGGGGGACTCTCTCCTACGAGCAGTACTTC
TRBJ1-1,NA,TRBV6-5,NA,CASRRGNTEAFF,TGTGCCAGCAGACGCGGGAACACTGAAGCTTTCTTT
TRBJ1-5,NA,TRBV6-5,NA,CASSGPTRDQPQHF,TGTGCCAGCAGCGGCCCCACTCGGGATCAGCCCCAGCATTTT
TRBJ2-7,NA,TRBV28,NA,CASSRGALTLMF,TGTGCCAGCAGCCGGGGTGCCCTGACCCTCATGTTC
TRBJ2-1,NA,TRBV5-4,TRBD2,CASSFTSGPYNEQFF,TGTGCCAGCAGCTTCACTAGCGGGCCCTACAATGAGCAGTTCTTC
TRBJ1-2,NA,TRBV13,NA,CASSSNRASVPF,TGTGCCAGCAGCTCTAACAGGGCATCCGTCCCCTTC
TRBJ1-1,NA,TRBV11-2,TRBD1,CASSSEGLQGRRTEAFF,TGTGCCAGCAGCTCCGAGGGCCTACAGGGGAGGCGCACTGAAGCTTTCTTT
TRBJ2-2,once,TRBV6-5,TRBD1,CAIRTGVNTGELFF,TGTGCCATACGGACAGGGGTGAACACCGGGGAGCTGTTTTTT
TRBJ2-5,NA,TRBV7-8,NA,CASSLADSDGKETQYF,TGTGCCAGCAGCTTGGCCGACTCGGATGGTAAAGAGACCCAGTACTTC
TRBJ2-3,NA,TRBV28,TRBD2,CASTTASTSGITDTQYF,TGTGCCAGCACCACCGCGTCGACTAGCGGGATCACAGATACGCAGTATTTT
TRBJ2-1,NA,TRBV11-2,TRBD2,CASSLGAGLEQFF,TGTGCCAGCAGCTTAGGAGCGGGGCTTGAGCAGTTCTTC
TRBJ2-3,NA,TRBV5-4,NA,CASSLGRADTQYF,TGTGCCAGCAGCTTGGGCAGGGCAGATACGCAGTATTTT
TRBJ1-4,NA,TRBV11-3,TRBD1,CASSSLGTEENEKLFF,TGTGCCAGCAGCTCCCTCGGGACAGAAGAAAATGAAAAACTGTTTTTT
TRBJ2-1,NA,TRBV10-2,NA,CASMAGPYNEQFF,TGCGCCAGCATGGCGGGGCCCTACAATGAGCAGTTCTTC
TRBJ2-1,NA,TRBV15,NA,CATSRVQFRQVRQFF,TGTGCCACCAGCAGAGTTCAATTTCGGCAGGTCAGGCAGTTCTTC
TRBJ2-3,NA,TRBV5-4,NA,CASSLGALIDTQYF,TGTGCCAGCAGCTTGGGGGCCCTGATAGATACGCAGTATTTT
TRBJ2-3,NA,TRBV7-8,TRBD2,CASSLGLATDTQYF,TGTGCCAGCAGCTTGGGACTAGCTACAGATACGCAGTATTTT
TRBJ2-3,NA,TRBV12-5,TRBD2,CASAGLSTDTQYF,TGTGCTAGTGCGGGACTAAGCACAGATACGCAGTATTTT
TRBJ1-5,NA,TRBV6-5,NA,CALGSLNQPQHF,TGTGCCCTGGGCAGCCTGAATCAGCCCCAGCATTTT